Listed here are 7 T cell receptor beta chains from one sample, sequenced in a study of T cell responses to AZD1222 COVID-19 vaccine. Data came from immunoSEQ multiplex PCR; TCRdb stores just in-frame clones and leaves some out. The sample lists some 150,000 clones; about 89% were seen once. The starting material was peripheral blood, obtained on day 0 of AZD1222 vaccination. Receptor source: an adult in good health.

Remarks on this clone: This same CDR3 is encoded by further DNA sequences in the sample. The rearrangement links TRBV7-9 to TRBJ2-7; D is undetermined. Germline V gives CDR1 SEHNR, CDR2 FQNEAQ (reference sequence). The CDR3 extends over 12 amino acids. V lost 1 base, J lost 3 bases, and 4 bases lay in between. The CDR3 reads CASSLGDYEQYF. CDR3 DNA sequence: TGTGCCAGCAGCTTAGGGGACTACGAGCAGTACTTC. Filled out from reference TRBV7-9 and TRBJ2-7, the complete variable domain reads DTGVSQNPRHKITKRGQNVTFRCDPISEHNRLYWYRQTLGQGPEFLTYFQNEAQLEKSRLLSDRFSAERPKGSFSTLEIQRTEQGDSAMYLCASSLGDYEQYFGPGTRLTVT.

CDR3 sequence (DNA): TGTGCCATCAGCCTAGACAGGGGAGGGGAACAAGAGACCCAGTACTTC. Protein product: CAISLDRGGEQETQYF. The chain employs TRBV10-3 and TRBJ2-5; the D gene is possibly TRBD1 (8 bases). The CDR3 is made up of 16 amino acids. CDR1 is ENHRY, CDR2 SYGVKD, per germline. V was pared by 6 bases and J by 2 bases, with 19 bases between.

V is TRBV21-1 and J is TRBJ1-4. TRBV21-1 is flagged as a pseudogene. This CDR3 has 15 residues. This chain's CDR3 is CASSEPRLNNEKLFF. The CDR3 region has the DNA TGTGCCAGCAGCGAACCAAGGCTGAATAATGAAAAACTGTTTTTT.

This chain connects TRBV5-1 to TRBJ2-7; 9 bases are a match to TRBD2. The CDR3 sequence is 13 residues long. The trim removed 6 bases at V and 7 bases at J, leaving 8 bases unmatched. Germline CDR1 reads SGHRS; CDR2 reads YFSETQ. The CDR3 sequence is CASNSGSTREQYF. For the CDR3, the DNA is TGCGCCAGCAATAGCGGGAGTACAAGAGAGCAGTACTTC.

V is TRBV7-9 and J is TRBJ2-1; 13 bases are shared with TRBD2. V was pared by 1 base and J by 4 bases, with 4 bases of the junction left unmatched. The germline V gene has CDR1 SEHNR and CDR2 FQNEAQ (reference sequence). This CDR3 is 17 amino acids long. CDR3 sequence: CASSLGPGLAGYNEQFF. As DNA, the CDR3 is TGTGCCAGCAGCTTAGGCCCGGGACTAGCGGGGTACAATGAGCAGTTCTTC.

The rearrangement joins TRBV6-5 to TRBJ1-5, with 8 bases that match TRBD1. The CDR3 is made up of 13 amino acids. Germline V gene lookup returns CDR1 MNHEY and CDR2 SVGAGI. Unmatched junction bases numbered 4, after V lost 10 bases and J lost 2 bases. The CDR3 here is CATATGGNQPQHF. The DNA of the CDR3 is TGTGCCACCGCGACAGGGGGCAATCAGCCCCAGCATTTT.

This clone turned up a few times. This chain uses TRBV6-2 or TRBV6-3 with TRBJ2-1; D gene uncertain. CDR1 MNHEY and CDR2 SVGEGT come from the germline V gene. The CDR3 runs to 13 residues. V gave up 6 bases and J gave up 10 bases, with 16 bases separating them. The CDR3 protein is CASRPHGPDEQFF. Here the CDR3 DNA reads TGTGCCAGCAGACCTCACGGACCGGACGAGCAGTTCTTC.